This T cell receptor (beta chain) was identified in a study of regulatory T cells in long-lasting Graves disease. This CDR3 has 13 residues. V was pared by 5 bases and J by 8 bases, with 13 bases between. Germline V gene lookup returns CDR1 MNHNS and CDR2 SASEGT. Investigators prepared the TCR beta libraries by applying iRepertoire HTBI primers and Arm-PCR of CDR3 regions. In the authors' methods: Segment identification across samples yielded 60 to 80 TRBV and roughly 15 TRBJ segments. TCRdb re-called the multiplex PCR reads through MiXCR, storing one row per CDR3 protein. It is TCRdb's table, rather than the study itself, that gives the V and J calls and clone size. The sample contains around 400,000 distinct CDR3 sequences, 15% of which appear only once. Documented time point: newly diagnosed GD, antithyroid drugs for less than 3 months. After RNA was extracted from PBMCs, the TCR library was made from it.

These data are also associated with another study on T cells in Graves' hyperthyroidism and ophthalmopathy. As reported in that work: RT-PCR in the first round (using the HTBI primer set) targeted the TCR CDR3. Among clonotypes expanded in thyroid above 0.001, most were also found in blood.

This clonotype originated in a woman in her 40s with Graves disease. This material consisted of peripheral blood mononuclear cells (PBMCs), taken at new diagnosis, from a patient treated with antithyroid drugs. J is TRBJ2-1 and V is TRBV6-1; possibly TRBD2 for D (6 bases). The CDR3 loop reads CASSTSGGYEQFF. The CDR3 DNA reads TGTGCCAGCAGTACGTCTGGGGGGTATGAGCAGTTCTTC.